This TCR beta chain came from a study of T cells after yellow fever vaccination. Study-wide results and limits: Weaker overall was a secondary response that nonetheless peaked faster, on day 5 versus 15. Reappearance after the booster was seen for most primary-vaccination clones, at around 95% CD4 and 85% to 90% CD8. Highly abundant clonotypes carried over from the bulk population could end up in FACS-sorted repertoires as contaminants.

This clonotype was found many times. Its target is unknown. They built TCR cDNA with 5'RACE template switching, a step that put in a universal primer site and UMIs. TCRdb reanalysed the 5' RACE reads using MiXCR and keeps one entry per CDR3 protein. Of 250,000 or so distinct CDR3 sequences in the sample, about 3.5% were seen once. Germline-derived CDR1 and CDR2 are MGHDK and SYGVNS. J was trimmed by 4 bases and V by 3 bases; bases with no gene match: 6. CDR3 size: 16 residues. Material: PBMCs, obtained 15 days after the yellow fever booster vaccination. The sequence derives from a man in his late teens or twenties who received the YFV17D yellow fever vaccine. V and J are TRBV25-1 and TRBJ2-1; TRBD1 agrees at 10 bases. The CDR3 DNA sequence: TGTGCCAGCAGTGATACCTTGGGACAGGGGTACAATGAGCAGTTCTTC. The encoded protein is CASSDTLGQGYNEQFF.